Below are 6 T cell receptor beta chains sequenced from a single sample in a study of blood T cell repertoires in COVID-19. Profiling relied on immunoSEQ multiplex PCR, and the TCRdb table lists in-frame clones only, not all of them. Seen here are about 99,000 clones, about 82% observed once, and the top ten hold approximately 13%. Sequenced: peripheral blood. The receptors shown here come from an older woman in a cohort sampled during active or convalescent COVID-19.

The chain joins TRBV3-1 (or the pseudogene TRBV3-2) to TRBJ1-2, with D perhaps TRBD1 (5 bases). Trimming stripped 0 bases from V and 5 bases from J, with 16 bases between. Germline loops: CDR1 LGHDT, CDR2 YNNKEL (reference sequence). The CDR3 contains 16 residues. CDR3 nucleotide sequence: TGTGCCAGCAGCCAAGATCTTTTTCGTCAGGGATATGGCTACACCTTC. It codes for CASSQDLFRQGYGYTF.

This clone was detected once. This sequence joins TRBV11-3 and TRBJ1-1, with TRBD1 matching 8 bases. V lost 5 bases, J lost 6 bases, and 8 bases stayed unmatched. This CDR3 is built from 14 residues. Germline values: CDR1 SGHNT, CDR2 YENEEA. The CDR3 DNA reads as TGTGCCAGCAGCCGGACAGGGATTCTCTCTGAAGCTTTCTTT. Amino acid sequence: CASSRTGILSEAFF.

This CDR3 reads CATSNLGLAQETQYF. The CDR3 DNA reads TGTGCCACCTCTAATTTAGGACTCGCCCAAGAGACCCAGTACTTC. The gene calls are TRBV2 and TRBJ2-5, with D tentatively TRBD2 (5 bases). CDR1 and CDR2 from the germline V gene are SNHLY and FYNNEI. Trimming shortened V by 10 bases and J by 1 base, and 19 bases separated the two germline ends. The CDR3 totals 15 residues.

J is TRBJ2-7 and V is TRBV5-4, with 8 bases fitting TRBD2. The CDR3 loop spans 13 amino acids. V lost 4 bases to trimming and J lost 4 bases; unmatched junction nucleotides: 4. Germline V gene sequence: CDR1 SGHNT, CDR2 YYREEE (reference sequence). The CDR3 is CASSPGGAYEQYF. In DNA, the CDR3 is TGTGCCAGCAGCCCGGGGGGGGCTTACGAGCAGTACTTC.

The V and J genes are TRBV25-1 and TRBJ2-2; possible D gene TRBD1, 5 bases. This CDR3 has 13 residues. Germline V gene data show CDR1 as MGHDK and CDR2 as SYGVNS. V lost 8 bases and J 3 bases, leaving 10 bases between the germline ends. CDR3 coding DNA: TGTGCCAGCCGGTGGGGCGACACCGGGGAGCTGTTTTTT. Its translation is CASRWGDTGELFF. The entire variable domain, with the rest obtained from reference TRBV25-1 and TRBJ2-2, is as follows: EADIYQTPRYLVIGTGKKITLECSQTMGHDKMYWYQQDPGMELHLIHYSYGVNSTEKGDLSSESTVSRIRTEHFPLTLESARPSHTSQYLCASRWGDTGELFFGEGSRLTVL.

The chain joins TRBV18 to TRBJ1-6, with TRBD1 as a possible D gene (5 bases). Deletions cut 5 bases from V and 6 bases from J, with 14 bases between. From germline, CDR1 is KGHSH and CDR2 LQKENI. The CDR3 totals 15 residues. The CDR3 region has the DNA TGTGCCAGCTCATCGACAGTGGGGGGTAATTCACCCCTCCACTTT. Protein product: CASSSTVGGNSPLHF.